These 26 T cell receptor beta chains were sequenced from one sample in a study of identical twins. TCRdb processed the 5' RACE reads anew with MiXCR; each CDR3 protein has one entry. The profile shows around 570,000 distinct CDR3 sequences, nearly 10% of them singletons. These data also formed part of another study, on yellow fever vaccine responses in identical twins.

The sample consisted of PBMCs. These receptors came from a woman aged 18-29 years in good health.

This clonotype occurred many times. The chain has TRBV12-3 or TRBV12-4 and TRBJ2-1; 8 nucleotides match TRBD1. V lost 6 bases and J lost 3; bases outside the gene matches: 4. This CDR3 contains 14 residues. This CDR3 reads CASRNRGDYNEQFF. CDR3 sequence (DNA): TGTGCCAGCAGAAACAGGGGGGACTACAATGAGCAGTTCTTC.

This clonotype was picked up a small number of times. CDR3 residues: CASSLERASGRETQYF. The DNA of the CDR3 is TGTGCCAGCAGCTTAGAGCGTGCTAGCGGGAGAGAGACCCAGTACTTC. The V gene is TRBV7-6, the J gene TRBJ2-5; 10 bases are a match to TRBD2. After removal of 1 base from V and 4 bases from J, the junction contained 6 bases not matched to a gene. Germline CDR1 and CDR2: SGHVS and FNYEAQ. This CDR3 has 16 residues.

This clonotype was seen a few times. The chain couples TRBV25-1 to TRBJ2-2; no clear D gene. In germline, CDR1 is MGHDK, CDR2 SYGVNS. V gave up 2 bases and J gave up 1 base, with 8 bases separating them. The CDR3 covers 15 residues. CDR3 in DNA: TGTGCCAGCAGTGAACCCCGGGTGAACACCGGGGAGCTGTTTTTT. Translated: CASSEPRVNTGELFF.

This clonotype was counted many times. CDR3 protein: CASRGLGLAGGETQYF. For the CDR3, the DNA is TGTGCCAGCCGCGGATTAGGACTAGCGGGGGGAGAGACCCAGTACTTC. The rearrangement joins TRBV27 to TRBJ2-5, with 14 bases that match TRBD2. CDR3 length: 16 residues. After removal of 8 bases from V and 4 bases from J, the junction contained 9 bases not matched to a gene. In germline, CDR1 is MNHEY, CDR2 SMNVEV (reference sequence).

The rearrangement links TRBV28 to TRBJ2-5; D tentatively reads TRBD1 or TRBD2 (5 bases each). Germline V gives CDR1 MDHEN, CDR2 SYDVKM. The CDR3 has 15 residues. V lost 5 bases and J lost 6, with 19 bases in between. Written as DNA, the CDR3 is TGTGCCAGCAGTGGGGGTCTAGCACAACCCCAGACCCAGTACTTC. Translation: CASSGGLAQPQTQYF.

This clonotype came up many times. The V and J genes are TRBV7-6 and TRBJ2-1; TRBD2 agrees at 7 bases. The germline V gene encodes CDR1 SGHVS and CDR2 FNYEAQ. The CDR3 has 15 amino acids. V lost 5 bases and J lost 7; bases outside the gene matches: 11. This CDR3 reads CASSPLAATMNEQFF. DNA of the CDR3: TGTGCCAGCAGCCCGCTAGCGGCCACAATGAATGAGCAGTTCTTC.

This clonotype was counted ten times or more. The V gene is TRBV27, the J gene TRBJ2-7; D possibly corresponds to TRBD1 (5 bases). There are 15 residues in the CDR3. Trimming shortened V by 4 bases and J by 2 bases, and 15 bases separated the two germline ends. The germline gives CDR1 MNHEY, CDR2 SMNVEV (reference sequence). In DNA form, the CDR3 reads TGTGCCAGCAGTTCAAAGCCAGACAGAGCCTACGAGCAGTACTTC. This sequence encodes CASSSKPDRAYEQYF.

The chain recombines TRBV20-1 with TRBJ2-3; 7 positions match TRBD2. V was clipped by 6 bases and J by 5 bases; unmatched bases: 11. In germline, CDR1 is DFQATT, CDR2 SNEGSKA (reference sequence). The length of the CDR3 is 14 residues. CDR3 amino acids: CSARLGGSRDTQYF. The DNA for the CDR3 is TGCAGTGCGCGATTGGGCGGGAGTAGAGATACGCAGTATTTT.

The sample holds a few counts of this clonotype. The genes are TRBV6-2 or TRBV6-3 and TRBJ2-4; D ambiguous. The CDR3 is made up of 14 amino acids. With 2 bases removed from V and 6 bases from J, the gap between germline ends came to 11 bases. The V gene's germline CDR1 is MNHEY and CDR2 SVGEGT. CDR3 in amino acids: CASSYNPPGNIQYF. The CDR3 nucleotides read TGTGCCAGCAGTTACAATCCCCCGGGAAACATTCAGTACTTC.

J is TRBJ2-1 and V is TRBV6-1; 10 bases map to TRBD2. This CDR3 has 17 amino acids. CDR1 and CDR2 from the germline V gene are MNHNS and SASEGT. V lost 5 bases to trimming and J lost 4 bases; unmatched junction nucleotides: 11. DNA of the CDR3: TGTGCCAGCAGTAGATCTTGGACTAGCGGACCATACAATGAGCAGTTCTTC. It encodes CASSRSWTSGPYNEQFF.

The rearrangement joins TRBV20-1 to TRBJ2-2; 14 positions agree with TRBD2. Germline trimming cut 5 bases from V and 1 base from J; bases unmatched to any gene: 0. This CDR3 comprises 15 residues. Germline CDR1 reads DFQATT; CDR2 reads SNEGSKA (reference sequence). The DNA for the CDR3 is TGCAGTGCTGGACTAGCGGGAGGGAACACCGGGGAGCTGTTTTTT. Protein sequence: CSAGLAGGNTGELFF.

The rearrangement uses TRBV7-9 and TRBJ2-1; D unclear. CDR3 length: 15 residues. V shed 5 bases and J shed 5 bases, with 16 bases lying between them. Germline V lookup: CDR1 SEHNR, CDR2 FQNEAQ (reference sequence). As DNA, the CDR3 is TGTGCCAGCAGCGCGGTGCCAAAGGCCAACAATGAGCAGTTCTTC. Protein: CASSAVPKANNEQFF.

This clonotype was picked up many times. This sequence joins TRBV20-1 and TRBJ2-2; D uncertain. CDR1 is DFQATT, CDR2 SNEGSKA, per germline (reference sequence). V was trimmed by 6 bases and J by 5 bases, leaving 7 bases between them. CDR3 length: 11 amino acids. The CDR3 here is CSAPSTGELFF. In DNA form, the CDR3 reads TGCAGTGCGCCATCAACCGGGGAGCTGTTTTTT.

This clonotype was picked up a small number of times. The V and J genes are TRBV15 and TRBJ2-2; tentatively, D is TRBD1 (5 bases). The length of the CDR3 is 13 residues. V gave up 0 bases and J gave up 8 bases, with 7 bases separating them. The germline CDR1 and CDR2 sequences are LNHNV and YYDKDF (reference sequence). Here the CDR3 DNA reads TGTGCCACCAGCAGAGATGGGGCTGGGGAGCTGTTTTTT. Protein product: CATSRDGAGELFF.

The chain is built from TRBV7-9 and TRBJ2-2, with 8 bases fitting TRBD2. V lost 7 bases, J lost 6 bases, and 7 bases stayed unmatched. The CDR3 spans 14 residues. CDR1 is SEHNR, CDR2 FQNEAQ, per germline (reference sequence). CDR3 sequence: CASNTGGAAGELFF. CDR3 nucleotides: TGTGCCAGCAACACGGGGGGGGCCGCCGGGGAGCTGTTTTTT.

J is TRBJ2-3 and V is TRBV12-3 or TRBV12-4; no definite D call. The ends were cut back, 6 bases at V and 4 bases at J, with 17 bases in the middle. The length of the CDR3 is 15 residues. CDR3 residues: CASRAAAFPSDTQYF. In DNA form, the CDR3 reads TGTGCCAGCAGGGCCGCGGCTTTTCCCTCAGATACGCAGTATTTT.

This clonotype was counted a few times. V is TRBV2 and J is TRBJ2-7; maybe TRBD1 (5 bases). Germline CDR1 reads SNHLY; CDR2 reads FYNNEI. CDR3 length equals 14 residues. V lost 6 bases and J lost 3, with 15 bases in between. The CDR3 spells CASRTTGVNYEQYF. As DNA, the CDR3 is TGTGCCAGCAGAACTACAGGTGTCAACTACGAGCAGTACTTC.

This clonotype was detected many times. The chain combines TRBV5-1 with TRBJ1-5; D is ambiguous. Deletions cut 2 bases from V and 4 bases from J, with 13 bases between. Germline V CDR1 and CDR2: SGHRS, YFSETQ. The CDR3 is 15 residues long. The CDR3 protein is CASSLGGLENQPQHF. The CDR3 bases are TGCGCCAGCAGCTTAGGTGGATTGGAAAATCAGCCCCAGCATTTT.

This clonotype was counted a few times. The chain couples TRBV9 to TRBJ2-5; D is unresolved. Trimming removed 0 bases at V and 1 base at J, with 7 bases between. The CDR3 runs to 14 residues. Germline V gene sequence: CDR1 SGDLS, CDR2 YYNGEE. The CDR3 bases are TGTGCCAGCAGCGTAGGTGTCGGCCAAGAGACCCAGTACTTC. This encodes CASSVGVGQETQYF.

The V and J genes are TRBV28 and TRBJ2-3; D not certain. Germline CDR1 and CDR2: MDHEN and SYDVKM. Trimming shortened V by 6 bases and J by 5 bases, and 12 bases separated the two germline ends. CDR3 length: 13 amino acids. The CDR3 DNA sequence: TGTGCCAGCAGCCCGCATACTGGAGATACGCAGTATTTT. Amino acid sequence: CASSPHTGDTQYF.

This clonotype was seen a handful of times. V and J are TRBV6-1 and TRBJ2-1; 9 positions match TRBD2. The CDR3 has 14 residues. Trimming at V came to 3 bases and at J to 7 bases, leaving 4 bases not matched to a gene. Germline V gene lookup returns CDR1 MNHNS and CDR2 SASEGT. The CDR3 coding sequence is TGTGCCAGCAGTGAGGCTAGCGGGACTAATGAGCAGTTCTTC. Translating it yields CASSEASGTNEQFF.

This clonotype has at least ten counts. The chain joins TRBV27 to TRBJ1-5; maybe TRBD1 (5 bases). The CDR3 sequence is 16 residues long. Trimming removed 5 bases at V and 4 bases at J, with 18 bases between. CDR1 and CDR2 (germline): MNHEY, SMNVEV (reference sequence). The CDR3 reads CASSLSRVTGNQPQHF. Written as DNA, the CDR3 is TGTGCCAGCAGTCTTTCGCGAGTAACAGGAAATCAGCCCCAGCATTTT.

In this sample, this clonotype turned up once. The V and J genes are TRBV6-5 and TRBJ2-5; D gene uncertain. Trimming pared 2 bases from V and 7 bases from J, leaving 11 bases between. The length of the CDR3 is 13 residues. Germline V gene data show CDR1 as MNHEY and CDR2 as SVGAGI. The DNA for the CDR3 is TGTGCCAGCAGTTACGCGATCACTGGGACCCAGTACTTC. Encoded protein: CASSYAITGTQYF.

V is TRBV6-2 or TRBV6-3 and J is TRBJ2-7; D unresolved. The ends were cut back, 2 bases at V and 5 bases at J, with 7 bases in the middle. Germline values: CDR1 MNHEY, CDR2 SVGEGT. CDR3 length equals 12 residues. The CDR3, as DNA: TGTGCCAGCAGTTACAGATCCGACGAGCAGTACTTC. Protein product: CASSYRSDEQYF.

The chain has TRBV7-2 and TRBJ2-5; TRBD1 might be the D (6 bases). V shed 5 bases and J shed 0 bases, with 19 bases lying between them. The CDR3 sequence is 17 residues long. CDR1 and CDR2 (germline): SGHTA, FQGNSA. For the CDR3, the DNA is TGTGCCAGCAGCCCGTGGACAGCCTTTGGGGACCAAGAGACCCAGTACTTC. Its protein product is CASSPWTAFGDQETQYF.

Only a few counts were recorded for this clonotype. The genes are TRBV4-2 and TRBJ2-1; D unclear. The CDR3 totals 12 residues. CDR1 and CDR2 from the germline V gene are LGHNA and YNFKEQ. The V end lost 1 base, the J end lost 9 bases, and 7 bases lay between the germline ends. CDR3 sequence: CASSQAAREQFF. The DNA of the CDR3 is TGTGCCAGCAGCCAAGCGGCGCGTGAGCAGTTCTTC.